The table lists the clone carrying this TCR beta chain with a few counts. What it binds is not known. MiXCR, run by TCRdb on the reads, gives a single entry per CDR3 protein. The sample shows roughly 500,000 distinct CDR3 sequences, more than 30% of them seen only once. The data were taken from a study of T cell repertoires in cytomegalovirus infection. Findings of the study overall: There were carriers of CMV plus the relevant HLA, and cumulative public TCR beta family frequency identified them. CMV-specific TCR beta clonotypes restricted by HLA-C dominated the ex vivo response.

The sequences come from cultured PBMCs, collected from culture after CMV antigen stimulation. This clonotype was sampled from a human donor in good health (CMV status not recorded). Some clones in this sample may be carry-over from other donors' samples.

The CDR3 nucleotides are TGTGCCAGCAGCTTAGAGGCCGGGGGCTACACCTTC. It translates to CASSLEAGGYTF. This rearrangement joins TRBV7-9 to TRBJ1-2; D is ambiguous. V dropped 1 base and J dropped 8 bases, with 8 bases sitting between them. The CDR3 is 12 amino acids. Per the germline V gene, CDR1 is SEHNR and CDR2 is FQNEAQ (reference sequence).